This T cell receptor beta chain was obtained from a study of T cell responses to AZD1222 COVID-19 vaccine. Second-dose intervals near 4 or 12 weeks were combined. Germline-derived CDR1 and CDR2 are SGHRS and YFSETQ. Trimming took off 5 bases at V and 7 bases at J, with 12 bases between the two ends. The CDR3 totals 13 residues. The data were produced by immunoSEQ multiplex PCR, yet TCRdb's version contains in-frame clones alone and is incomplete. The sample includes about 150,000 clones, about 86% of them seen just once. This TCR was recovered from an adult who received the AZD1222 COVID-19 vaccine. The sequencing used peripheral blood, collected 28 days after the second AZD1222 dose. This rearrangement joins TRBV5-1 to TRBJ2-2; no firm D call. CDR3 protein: CASRGSHDGELFF. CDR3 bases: TGCGCCAGCAGGGGATCACATGACGGGGAGCTGTTTTTT. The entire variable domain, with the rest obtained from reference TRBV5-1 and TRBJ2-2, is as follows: KAGVTQTPRYLIKTRGQQVTLSCSPISGHRSVSWYQQTPGQGLQFLFEYFSETQRNKGNFPGRFSGRQFSNSRSEMNVSTLELGDSALYLCASRGSHDGELFFGEGSRLTVL.